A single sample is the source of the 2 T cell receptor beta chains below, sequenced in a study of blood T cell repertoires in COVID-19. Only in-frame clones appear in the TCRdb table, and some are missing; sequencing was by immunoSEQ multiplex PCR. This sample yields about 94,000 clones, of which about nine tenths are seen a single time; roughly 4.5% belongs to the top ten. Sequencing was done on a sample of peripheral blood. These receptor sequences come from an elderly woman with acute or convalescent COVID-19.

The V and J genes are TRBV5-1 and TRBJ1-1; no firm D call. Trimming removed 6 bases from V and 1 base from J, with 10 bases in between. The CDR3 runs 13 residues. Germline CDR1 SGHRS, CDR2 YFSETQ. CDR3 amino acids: CASNLQTNTEAFF. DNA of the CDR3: TGCGCCAGCAATCTACAGACGAACACTGAAGCTTTCTTT.

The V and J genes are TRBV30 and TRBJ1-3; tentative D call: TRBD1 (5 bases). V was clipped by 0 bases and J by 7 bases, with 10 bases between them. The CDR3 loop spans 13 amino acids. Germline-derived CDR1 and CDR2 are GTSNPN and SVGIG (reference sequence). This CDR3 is CAWSVGGWNTIYF. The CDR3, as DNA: TGTGCCTGGAGTGTCGGGGGGTGGAACACCATATATTTT.